One sample yielded the 12 T cell receptor beta chains listed below, sequenced in a study of T-cell reconstitution after alpha-beta-depleted transplantation in children. Unique molecular identifiers were used to barcode this TCRbeta library. TCRdb re-derived calls from the PCR reads in MiXCR, one entry per CDR3 protein. The sample lists almost 600,000 distinct CDR3 sequences, roughly 30% occurring once. The sample in question was PBMCs, obtained before TCRalphabeta/CD19-depleted stem cell transplant. These receptors all stem from a boy younger than two with Wiskott-Aldrich syndrome, due to receive a stem cell transplant.

This chain connects TRBV11-1 to TRBJ2-5, with TRBD2 matching 11 bases. The CDR3 has 18 residues. J lost 5 bases, V lost 1 base, and 12 bases had no gene match. Germline V CDR1 and CDR2: SGHAT, FQDESV (reference sequence). In DNA, the CDR3 is TGTGCCAGCAGCTTAGATAGCGGGAGGGCCCTTCGGCTGGAGACCCAGTACTTC. It specifies CASSLDSGRALRLETQYF.

The rearrangement links TRBV20-1 to TRBJ2-1; 7 bases are shared with TRBD2. Germline V gene lookup returns CDR1 DFQATT and CDR2 SNEGSKA (reference sequence). The CDR3 consists of 14 residues. V shed 6 bases and J 5 bases; nucleotides not matched to a gene: 10. CDR3 sequence (DNA): TGCAGTGCCACCCAAGCGGGGCAAAACAATGAGCAGTTCTTC. It yields the protein CSATQAGQNNEQFF.

This sequence joins TRBV20-1 and TRBJ1-1, with unresolved D. The CDR3 loop spans 15 amino acids. Looked up from germline, CDR1 is DFQATT and CDR2 is SNEGSKA (reference sequence). The V gene lost 3 bases and the J gene lost 4 bases, with 18 bases spanning the gap. The chain's CDR3 is CSASPYRAPSTEAFF. The CDR3 coding sequence is TGCAGTGCTAGTCCTTATCGGGCTCCGTCCACTGAAGCTTTCTTT.

The genes are TRBV4-1 and TRBJ2-3; 9 positions agree with TRBD2. Losses at the gene ends were 2 bases for V and 0 bases for J; bases not matched to a gene: 3. CDR3 length: 16 residues. The germline V gene has CDR1 MGHRA and CDR2 YSYEKL. The CDR3 reads CASSQPTSGSTDTQYF. The CDR3 bases are TGCGCCAGCAGCCAACCCACTAGCGGGAGCACAGATACGCAGTATTTT.

This clonotype has more than one count but fewer than ten. The chain recombines TRBV7-8 with TRBJ2-6; 11 bases fit TRBD2. This CDR3 region has 20 residues. Losses at the gene ends were 5 bases for V and 0 bases for J; bases not matched to a gene: 12. The germline V gene has CDR1 SGHVS and CDR2 FQNEAQ. The CDR3 protein is CASSPQKLAGGFSGANVLTF. The CDR3 DNA reads TGTGCCAGCAGCCCGCAAAAGCTAGCGGGAGGCTTCTCTGGGGCCAACGTCCTGACTTTC.

This clonotype was seen a handful of times. The chain employs TRBV5-1 and TRBJ1-1; tentatively, D is TRBD1 (5 bases). The length of the CDR3 is 14 residues. Trimming cost V 7 bases and J 1 base, with 14 bases left between them. Germline loops: CDR1 SGHRS, CDR2 YFSETQ. In DNA, the CDR3 is TGCGCCAGCTGCACCGGGACGGCGAACACTGAAGCTTTCTTT. Its protein product is CASCTGTANTEAFF.

The chain recombines TRBV6-1 with TRBJ1-4, with 8 bases that match TRBD1. The CDR3 spans 14 residues. The J segment lost 6 bases and the V segment lost 8 bases, leaving 8 bases of the junction unmatched. Germline V gene lookup returns CDR1 MNHNS and CDR2 SASEGT. The CDR3 coding sequence is TGTGCCAGCTGCCCGGACAGGGCCTATGAAAAACTGTTTTTT. It translates to CASCPDRAYEKLFF.

The chain is built from TRBV5-1 and TRBJ2-7, with D tentatively TRBD2 (6 bases). This CDR3 region has 14 residues. Deletions cut 0 bases from V and 7 bases from J, with 14 bases between. CDR1 and CDR2 (germline): SGHRS, YFSETQ. Here the CDR3 reads CASSLGLPGGEQYF. The CDR3 bases are TGCGCCAGCAGCTTGGGACTACCCGGGGGAGAGCAGTACTTC.

V and J are TRBV5-1 and TRBJ2-7; the match to TRBD1 covers 8 bases. With V trimmed by 4 bases and J by 2 bases, 8 bases remained unmatched. Germline V gene data show CDR1 as SGHRS and CDR2 as YFSETQ. The CDR3 loop spans 15 amino acids. The CDR3 sequence is CASSAQGASTYEQYF. As DNA, the CDR3 is TGCGCCAGCAGCGCCCAGGGGGCTTCTACCTACGAGCAGTACTTC.

The sample holds a few counts of this clonotype. The CDR3 region has the DNA TGTGCCAGCAGCTTATCGGGCGGGAGGACGTACGAGCAGTACTTC. Its translation: CASSLSGGRTYEQYF. The chain is built from TRBV7-2 and TRBJ2-7, with 8 bases that match TRBD2. J was trimmed by 4 bases and V by 2 bases; bases with no gene match: 7. The CDR3 contains 15 residues. CDR1 is SGHTA and CDR2 is FQGNSA in the germline V gene. Full variable domain (rest looked up from reference TRBV7-2 and TRBJ2-7): GAGVSQSPSNKVTEKGKDVELRCDPISGHTALYWYRQSLGQGLEFLIYFQGNSAPDKSGLPSDRFSAERTGGSVSTLTIQRTQQEDSAVYLCASSLSGGRTYEQYFGPGTRLTVT.

CDR3 in DNA: TGTGCCAGCAGCTTAAGTAAGGGGGATGAGCAGTTCTTC. It is translated as CASSLSKGDEQFF. The V gene is TRBV7-3, the J gene TRBJ2-1, with TRBD1 as a possible D gene (6 bases). The CDR3 runs to 13 residues. CDR1 SGHTA and CDR2 FQGTGA come from the germline V gene. V lost 1 base and J lost 8, with 9 bases in between.

This clonotype was seen a few times. The rearrangement joins TRBV20-1 to TRBJ2-2; 9 nucleotides align to TRBD1. Germline V CDR1 and CDR2: DFQATT, SNEGSKA (reference sequence). The CDR3 sequence is 15 residues long. J gave up 3 bases and V 3 bases, and 5 bases lay outside the gene matches. The chain's CDR3 is CSARYRGPHTGELFF. The CDR3 DNA is TGCAGTGCTAGGTACAGGGGGCCGCACACCGGGGAGCTGTTTTTT.